What follows is one T cell receptor (beta chain) and its context. Its matching antigen is unknown. Germline V gene sequence: CDR1 MGHRA, CDR2 YSYEKL. Trimming left V 4 bases short and J 5 bases short, with 23 bases between. The length of the CDR3 is 17 residues. This sample was taken from a study of cytomegalovirus exposure and HLA in healthy donors. Study-level results: The authors listed 164 TCR beta chains as cytomegalovirus-associated. Specific recognition of CMV antigens was confirmed in vitro for a few chains (all CMV-associated).

Measured with immunoSEQ multiplex PCR; TCRdb has only the in-frame clones, and not every one. The sample consists of 90,000 to 150,000 clones, approximately 91% of them appearing once. Input material: PBMCs. This TCR came from a man younger than 30 in good health and CMV-seropositive. The V gene is TRBV4-1, the J gene TRBJ1-1; tentatively, D is TRBD1 (5 bases). The chain's CDR3 is CASSLGKGLPWRTEAFF. For the CDR3, the DNA is TGCGCCAGCAGCCTTGGCAAGGGGCTGCCTTGGAGAACTGAAGCTTTCTTT.